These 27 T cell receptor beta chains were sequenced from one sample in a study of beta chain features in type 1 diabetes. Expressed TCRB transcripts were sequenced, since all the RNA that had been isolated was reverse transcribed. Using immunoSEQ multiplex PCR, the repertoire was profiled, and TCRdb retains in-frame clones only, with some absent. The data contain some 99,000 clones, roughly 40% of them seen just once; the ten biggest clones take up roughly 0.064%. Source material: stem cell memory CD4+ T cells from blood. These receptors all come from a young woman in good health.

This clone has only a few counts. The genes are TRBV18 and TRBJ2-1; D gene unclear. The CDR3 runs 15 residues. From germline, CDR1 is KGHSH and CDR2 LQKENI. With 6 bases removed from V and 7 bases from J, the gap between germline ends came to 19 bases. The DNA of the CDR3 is TGTGCCAGCTCCCTTGGGCCAGACCTTCGGAATGAGCAGTTCTTC. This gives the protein CASSLGPDLRNEQFF.

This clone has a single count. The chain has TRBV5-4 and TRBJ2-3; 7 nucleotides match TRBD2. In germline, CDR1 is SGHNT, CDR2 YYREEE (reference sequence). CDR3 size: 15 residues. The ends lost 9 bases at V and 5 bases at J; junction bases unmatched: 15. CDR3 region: CATQGGRSDRDTQYF. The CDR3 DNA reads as TGTGCCACCCAGGGAGGGCGGTCCGACAGAGATACGCAGTATTTT.

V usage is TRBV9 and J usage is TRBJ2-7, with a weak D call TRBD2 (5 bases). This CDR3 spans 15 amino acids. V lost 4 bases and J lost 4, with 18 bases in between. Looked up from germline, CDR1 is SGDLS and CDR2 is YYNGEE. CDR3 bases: TGTGCCAGCAGCCTTAGTAGCGCCCCAGGATACGAGCAGTACTTC. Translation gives CASSLSSAPGYEQYF.

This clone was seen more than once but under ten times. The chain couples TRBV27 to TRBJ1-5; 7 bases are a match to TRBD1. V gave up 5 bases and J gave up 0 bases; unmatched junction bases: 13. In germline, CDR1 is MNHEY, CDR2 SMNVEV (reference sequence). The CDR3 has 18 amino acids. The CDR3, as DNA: TGTGCCAGCAGTCCGGACACTGGGACAGCCTATAGCAATCAGCCCCAGCATTTT. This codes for CASSPDTGTAYSNQPQHF.

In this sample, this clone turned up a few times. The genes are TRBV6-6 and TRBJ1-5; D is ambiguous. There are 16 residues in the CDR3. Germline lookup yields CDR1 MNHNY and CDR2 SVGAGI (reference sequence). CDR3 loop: CGSGGRQRYSNQPQHF. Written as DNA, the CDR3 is TGTGGTTCAGGAGGTCGACAACGATATAGCAATCAGCCCCAGCATTTT.

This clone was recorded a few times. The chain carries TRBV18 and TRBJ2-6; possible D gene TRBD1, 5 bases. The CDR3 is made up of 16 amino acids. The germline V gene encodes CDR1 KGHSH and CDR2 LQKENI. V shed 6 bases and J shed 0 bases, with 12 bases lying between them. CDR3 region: CASSQQDFSGANVLTF. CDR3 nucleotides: TGTGCCAGCTCTCAACAGGATTTCTCTGGGGCCAACGTCCTGACTTTC.

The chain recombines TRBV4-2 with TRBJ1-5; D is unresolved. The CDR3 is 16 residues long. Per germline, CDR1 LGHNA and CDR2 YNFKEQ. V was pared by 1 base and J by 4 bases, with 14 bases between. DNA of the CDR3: TGTGCCAGCAGCCAAGTCTCGCCCCGAGATAATCAGCCCCAGCATTTT. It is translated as CASSQVSPRDNQPQHF.

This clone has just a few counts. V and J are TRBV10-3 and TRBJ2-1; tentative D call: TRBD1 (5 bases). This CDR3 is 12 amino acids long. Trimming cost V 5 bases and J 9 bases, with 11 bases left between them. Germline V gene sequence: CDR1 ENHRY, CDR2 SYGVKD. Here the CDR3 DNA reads TGTGCCATCAGTCTTACAGGTAGTGAGCAGTTCTTC. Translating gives CAISLTGSEQFF.

The CDR3 spells CASSPTGESYEQYF. In DNA form, the CDR3 reads TGTGCCAGCAGCCCAACAGGGGAATCCTACGAGCAGTACTTC. This chain connects TRBV11-2 to TRBJ2-7; 7 bases are a match to TRBD1. J was trimmed by 1 base and V by 5 bases; bases with no gene match: 5. CDR1 and CDR2 (germline): SGHAT, FQNNGV. CDR3 length: 14 amino acids. Full variable domain (outside the CDR3, taken from reference TRBV11-2 and TRBJ2-7): EAGVAQSPRYKIIEKRQSVAFWCNPISGHATLYWYQQILGQGPKLLIQFQNNGVVDDSQLPKDRFSAERLKGVDSTLKIQPAKLEDSAVYLCASSPTGESYEQYFGPGTRLTVT.

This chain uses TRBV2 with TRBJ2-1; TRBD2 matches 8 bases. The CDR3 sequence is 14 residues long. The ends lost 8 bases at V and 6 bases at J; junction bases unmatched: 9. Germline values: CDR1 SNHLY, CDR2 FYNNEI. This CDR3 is CASLYGTRANEQFF. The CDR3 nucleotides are TGTGCCAGCCTCTACGGGACTAGGGCCAATGAGCAGTTCTTC.

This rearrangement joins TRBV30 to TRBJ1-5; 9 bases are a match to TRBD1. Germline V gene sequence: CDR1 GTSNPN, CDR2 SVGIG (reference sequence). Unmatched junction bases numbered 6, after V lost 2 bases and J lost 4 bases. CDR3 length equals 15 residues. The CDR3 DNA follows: TGTGCCTGGAGTCCCCTTGGACAGGGGAATCAGCCCCAGCATTTT. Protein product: CAWSPLGQGNQPQHF.

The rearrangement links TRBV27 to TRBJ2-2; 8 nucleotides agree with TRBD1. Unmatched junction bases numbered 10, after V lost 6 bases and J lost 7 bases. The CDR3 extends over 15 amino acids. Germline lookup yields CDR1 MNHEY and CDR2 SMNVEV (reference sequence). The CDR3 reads CASSLYLTGDGELFF. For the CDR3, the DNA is TGTGCCAGCAGCCTATACCTGACAGGGGACGGGGAGCTGTTTTTT.

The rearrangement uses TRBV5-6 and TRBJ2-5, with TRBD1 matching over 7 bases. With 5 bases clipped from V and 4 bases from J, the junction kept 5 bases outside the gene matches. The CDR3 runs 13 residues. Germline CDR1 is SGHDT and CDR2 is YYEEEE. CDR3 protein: CASSPGTAETQYF. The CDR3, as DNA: TGTGCCAGCAGTCCTGGGACAGCAGAGACCCAGTACTTC.

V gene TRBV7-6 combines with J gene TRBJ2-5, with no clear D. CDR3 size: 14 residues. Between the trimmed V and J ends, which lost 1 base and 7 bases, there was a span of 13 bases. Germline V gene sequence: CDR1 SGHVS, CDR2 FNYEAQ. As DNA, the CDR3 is TGTGCCAGCAGCTTAGACGCGAGGCTCGGGACCCAGTACTTC. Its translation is CASSLDARLGTQYF.

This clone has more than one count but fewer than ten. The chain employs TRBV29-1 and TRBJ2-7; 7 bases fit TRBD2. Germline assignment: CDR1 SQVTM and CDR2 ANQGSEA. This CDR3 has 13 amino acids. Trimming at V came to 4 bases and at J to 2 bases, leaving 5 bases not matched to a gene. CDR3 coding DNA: TGCAGCGTTGGGGGGGGAGGACCCTACGAGCAGTACTTC. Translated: CSVGGGGPYEQYF.

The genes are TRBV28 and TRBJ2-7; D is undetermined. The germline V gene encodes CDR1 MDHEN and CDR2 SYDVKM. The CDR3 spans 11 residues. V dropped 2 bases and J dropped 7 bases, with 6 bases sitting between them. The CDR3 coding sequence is TGTGCCAGCAGTTTAAGTCGGGAGCAGTACTTC. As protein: CASSLSREQYF.

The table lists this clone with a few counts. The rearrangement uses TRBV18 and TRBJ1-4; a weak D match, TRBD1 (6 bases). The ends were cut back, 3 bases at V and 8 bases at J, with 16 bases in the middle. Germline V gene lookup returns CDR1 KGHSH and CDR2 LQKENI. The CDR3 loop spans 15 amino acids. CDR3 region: CASSPRAGVEEKLFF. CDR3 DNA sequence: TGTGCCAGCTCACCGAGGGCAGGGGTAGAGGAAAAACTGTTTTTT.

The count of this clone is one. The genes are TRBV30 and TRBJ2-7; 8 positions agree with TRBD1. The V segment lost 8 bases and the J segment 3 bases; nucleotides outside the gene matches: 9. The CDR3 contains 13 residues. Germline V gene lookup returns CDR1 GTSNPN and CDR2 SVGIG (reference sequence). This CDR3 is CAGDRGGGYEQYF. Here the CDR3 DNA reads TGTGCCGGAGACAGGGGAGGAGGCTACGAGCAGTACTTC.

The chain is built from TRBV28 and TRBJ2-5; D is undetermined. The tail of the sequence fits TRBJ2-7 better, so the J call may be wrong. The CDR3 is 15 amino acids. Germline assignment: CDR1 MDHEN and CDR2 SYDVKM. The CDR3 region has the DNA TGTGCCAGCAGCCCTGCGCCCGGGTACCGCTACGAGCAGTACTTC. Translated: CASSPAPGYRYEQYF.

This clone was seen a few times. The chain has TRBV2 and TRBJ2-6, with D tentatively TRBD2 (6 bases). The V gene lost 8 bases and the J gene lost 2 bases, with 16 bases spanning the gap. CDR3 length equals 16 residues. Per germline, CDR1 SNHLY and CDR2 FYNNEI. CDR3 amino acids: CASHPDWGAGANVLTF. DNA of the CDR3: TGTGCCAGCCACCCGGACTGGGGGGCTGGGGCCAACGTCCTGACTTTC.

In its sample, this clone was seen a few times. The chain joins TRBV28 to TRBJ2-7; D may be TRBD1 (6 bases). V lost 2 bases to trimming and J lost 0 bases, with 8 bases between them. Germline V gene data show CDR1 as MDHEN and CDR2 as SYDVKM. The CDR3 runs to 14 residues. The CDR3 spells CASSLNRVSYEQYF. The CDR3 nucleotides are TGTGCCAGCAGTTTAAACAGGGTCTCCTACGAGCAGTACTTC.

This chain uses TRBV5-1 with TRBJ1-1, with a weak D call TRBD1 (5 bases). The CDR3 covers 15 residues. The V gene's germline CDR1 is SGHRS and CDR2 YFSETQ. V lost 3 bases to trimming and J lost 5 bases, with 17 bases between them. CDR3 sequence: CASSWGTARGTEAFF. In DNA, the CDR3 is TGCGCCAGCAGCTGGGGGACCGCCCGGGGGACTGAAGCTTTCTTT.

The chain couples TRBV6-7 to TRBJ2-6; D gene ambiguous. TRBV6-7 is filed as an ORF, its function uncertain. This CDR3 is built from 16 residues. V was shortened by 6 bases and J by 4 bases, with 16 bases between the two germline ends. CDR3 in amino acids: CASSGHAGCGANVLTF. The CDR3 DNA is TGTGCCAGCAGCGGTCACGCAGGCTGCGGGGCCAACGTCCTGACTTTC.

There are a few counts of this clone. CDR3 bases: TGTGCCAGCTCACCGAAGGGGTCAGGGAACAATGAGCAGTTCTTC. As protein: CASSPKGSGNNEQFF. The chain employs TRBV18 and TRBJ2-1, with D tentatively TRBD1 (5 bases). With 3 bases removed from V and 5 bases from J, the gap between germline ends came to 14 bases. The CDR3 is 15 residues long. Per the germline V gene, CDR1 is KGHSH and CDR2 is LQKENI. Complete variable domain (other parts from reference TRBV18 and TRBJ2-1): NAGVMQNPRHLVRRRGQEARLRCSPMKGHSHVYWYRQLPEEGLKFMVYLQKENIIDESGMPKERFSAEFPKEGPSILRIQQVVRGDSAAYFCASSPKGSGNNEQFFGPGTRLTVL.

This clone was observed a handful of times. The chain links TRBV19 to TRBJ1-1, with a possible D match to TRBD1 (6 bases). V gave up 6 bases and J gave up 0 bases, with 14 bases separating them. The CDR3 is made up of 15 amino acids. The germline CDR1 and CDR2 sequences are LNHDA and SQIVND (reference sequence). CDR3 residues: CASRAGTRMNTEAFF. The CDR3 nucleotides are TGTGCCAGTAGGGCCGGGACACGAATGAACACTGAAGCTTTCTTT. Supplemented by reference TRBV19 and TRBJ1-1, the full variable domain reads DGGITQSPKYLFRKEGQNVTLSCEQNLNHDAMYWYRQDPGQGLRLIYYSQIVNDFQKGDIAEGYSVSREKKESFPLTVTSAQKNPTAFYLCASRAGTRMNTEAFFGQGTRLTVV.

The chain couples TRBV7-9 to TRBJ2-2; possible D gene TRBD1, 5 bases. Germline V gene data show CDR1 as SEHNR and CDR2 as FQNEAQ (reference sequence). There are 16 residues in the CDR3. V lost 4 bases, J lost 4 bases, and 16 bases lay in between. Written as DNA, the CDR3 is TGTGCCAGCAGCTCCGGACAATTGGGTGGCACCGGGGAGCTGTTTTTT. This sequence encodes CASSSGQLGGTGELFF.

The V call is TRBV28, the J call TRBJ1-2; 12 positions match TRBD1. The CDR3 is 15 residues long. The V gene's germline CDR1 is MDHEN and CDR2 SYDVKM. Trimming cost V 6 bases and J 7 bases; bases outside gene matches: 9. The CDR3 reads CASRASGQGALGYTF. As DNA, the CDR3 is TGTGCCAGCAGGGCTTCGGGACAGGGGGCTCTTGGCTACACCTTC.